The 32 T cell receptor beta chains below come from one sample, sequenced in a study of blood T cell repertoires in COVID-19. Sequenced by immunoSEQ multiplex PCR; TCRdb stores in-frame clones only, minus some. The sample has some 240,000 clones, approximately 86% seen once. Sequenced: PBMCs or T cells enriched from blood (not recorded which). These receptors came from a middle-aged woman with acute COVID-19.

The V and J genes are TRBV20-1 and TRBJ2-7; 7 bases are a match to TRBD1. The CDR3 has 11 amino acids. V lost 2 bases to trimming and J lost 6 bases; unmatched junction nucleotides: 1. The V gene's germline CDR1 is DFQATT and CDR2 SNEGSKA (reference sequence). CDR3 nucleotide sequence: TGCAGTGCTAGACACAGGGGCGAGCAGTACTTC. Protein sequence: CSARHRGEQYF.

The chain recombines TRBV12-3 or TRBV12-4 with TRBJ2-1, with D maybe TRBD1 (6 bases). The CDR3 covers 13 residues. V lost 3 bases and J lost 6, with 9 bases in between. The CDR3 is CASSFPTGNEQFF. The CDR3 DNA reads TGTGCCAGCAGTTTCCCGACAGGCAATGAGCAGTTCTTC.

The rearrangement joins TRBV10-2 to TRBJ1-5, with 9 bases fitting TRBD1. Trimming removed 9 bases from V and 7 bases from J; junction bases left unmatched: 7. Germline V gives CDR1 WSHSY, CDR2 SAAADI. This CDR3 has 13 residues. CDR3 region: CASTGGGGQPQHF. CDR3 nucleotides: TGCGCCAGTACAGGGGGCGGAGGGCAGCCCCAGCATTTT.

This chain connects TRBV5-1 to TRBJ2-1, with 8 positions matching TRBD2. Germline loops: CDR1 SGHRS, CDR2 YFSETQ. There are 19 residues in the CDR3. With 2 bases clipped from V and 3 bases from J, the junction kept 16 bases outside the gene matches. CDR3 loop: CASSFATSGNPTFYNEQFF. The DNA of the CDR3 is TGCGCCAGCAGCTTCGCCACTAGCGGCAATCCTACCTTCTACAATGAGCAGTTCTTC.

The CDR3 DNA reads TGTGCCAGCAGCCAAGGGACAGCTAACTATGGCTACACCTTC. Translated: CASSQGTANYGYTF. The genes are TRBV3-1 (or the pseudogene TRBV3-2) and TRBJ1-2, with D possibly being TRBD1 (6 bases). This CDR3 has 14 residues. V lost 1 base to trimming and J lost 0 bases, with 6 bases between them. Germline CDR1 LGHDT, CDR2 YNNKEL (reference sequence).

J is TRBJ2-7 and V is TRBV12-2; the table's D call of TRBD1 was not tested on the DNA. TRBV12-2 is assigned pseudogene status. The CDR3 extends over 16 amino acids. The chain's CDR3 is CASRLFTRDRVYEQYF. CDR3 nucleotide sequence: TGTGCAAGTCGCCTTTTCACCAGGGACAGGGTGTACGAGCAGTACTTC.

CDR3 nucleotides: TGTGCCAGCTCACTAACAGGTGCCGATTCCCATGGCTACACCTTC. Amino acids: CASSLTGADSHGYTF. This rearrangement joins TRBV18 to TRBJ1-2; perhaps TRBD1 as D (5 bases). V lost 4 bases to trimming and J lost 6 bases, with 18 bases between them. The CDR3 length is 15 residues. The germline V gene encodes CDR1 KGHSH and CDR2 LQKENI.

The gene calls are TRBV19 and TRBJ2-3; D is possibly TRBD1 (5 bases). The CDR3 contains 10 residues. With 10 bases removed from V and 6 bases from J, the gap between germline ends came to 8 bases. Germline V gene sequence: CDR1 LNHDA, CDR2 SQIVND (reference sequence). CDR3 residues: CATKGDTQYF. The CDR3 DNA follows: TGTGCCACCAAGGGGGATACGCAGTATTTT.

This chain connects TRBV5-1 to TRBJ2-5, with D maybe TRBD2 (6 bases). The germline V gene has CDR1 SGHRS and CDR2 YFSETQ. The V end lost 0 bases, the J end lost 2 bases, and 11 bases lay between the germline ends. There are 15 residues in the CDR3. CDR3 residues: CASSLGLAIQETQYF. CDR3 DNA: TGCGCCAGCAGCTTGGGTCTAGCGATACAAGAGACCCAGTACTTC. Variable domain in full (rest from reference TRBV5-1 and TRBJ2-5): KAGVTQTPRYLIKTRGQQVTLSCSPISGHRSVSWYQQTPGQGLQFLFEYFSETQRNKGNFPGRFSGRQFSNSRSEMNVSTLELGDSALYLCASSLGLAIQETQYFGPGTRLLVL.

The rearrangement joins TRBV24-1 to TRBJ2-3; possibly TRBD1 for D (9 bases). V shed 3 bases and J shed 0 bases, with 30 bases lying between them. Germline values: CDR1 KGHDR, CDR2 SFDVKD. This CDR3 is built from 22 residues. Here the CDR3 DNA reads TGTGCCACCAGTGATAGGGGCCCGGGACAGGGATTCAGCGGGGGAAGCACAGATACGCAGTATTTT. This gives the protein CATSDRGPGQGFSGGSTDTQYF.

This rearrangement joins TRBV24-1 to TRBJ2-2, with D perhaps matching TRBD1 (7 bases). The CDR3 runs 16 residues. Germline lookup yields CDR1 KGHDR and CDR2 SFDVKD. Trimming took off 4 bases at V and 0 bases at J, with 11 bases between the two ends. Written as DNA, the CDR3 is TGTGCCACCAGTGACCCAGGGGGGACGAACACCGGGGAGCTGTTTTTT. As protein: CATSDPGGTNTGELFF.

The J gene is TRBJ2-5, the V gene TRBV4-1; D call uncertain. Germline V gives CDR1 MGHRA, CDR2 YSYEKL. The V end was cut by 4 bases, the J end by 1 base, with 10 bases between. This CDR3 is built from 14 residues. In DNA, the CDR3 is TGCGCCAGCAGCCCCCTTGAGGTCCAAGAGACCCAGTACTTC. This encodes CASSPLEVQETQYF.

This sequence joins TRBV11-3 and TRBJ2-5, with 7 positions matching TRBD1. With V trimmed by 3 bases and J by 1 base, 8 bases remained unmatched. This CDR3 is 16 amino acids long. Germline-derived CDR1 and CDR2 are SGHNT and YENEEA. CDR3 nucleotides: TGTGCCAGCAGCTTGGACAGGAGCAAGACCCAAGAGACCCAGTACTTC. Protein sequence: CASSLDRSKTQETQYF.

The genes are TRBV18 and TRBJ2-1; TRBD2 matches 8 bases. J was trimmed by 0 bases and V by 4 bases; bases with no gene match: 5. The length of the CDR3 is 16 residues. Germline CDR1 is KGHSH and CDR2 is LQKENI. This CDR3 is CASSLRREDSYNEQFF. CDR3 in DNA: TGTGCCAGCTCACTCAGGCGGGAGGACTCCTACAATGAGCAGTTCTTC.

This clone was seen a single time. The V call is TRBV10-3, the J call TRBJ2-3; 10 nucleotides line up with TRBD2. The germline gives CDR1 ENHRY, CDR2 SYGVKD. V dropped 0 bases and J dropped 2; count of bases not matched to a gene: 8. This CDR3 contains 18 residues. CDR3 in amino acids: CAISESGLAGALTDTQYF. The CDR3 nucleotides read TGTGCCATCAGTGAGTCAGGGCTAGCGGGAGCCCTCACAGATACGCAGTATTTT.

The genes are TRBV6-5 and TRBJ1-2; TRBD1 aligns across 8 bases. The CDR3 loop spans 13 amino acids. Germline assignment: CDR1 MNHEY and CDR2 SVGAGI. The ends lost 6 bases at V and 6 bases at J; junction bases unmatched: 6. The DNA of the CDR3 is TGTGCCAGCAGCTCGACAGGGGTCGATGGCTACACCTTC. This gives the protein CASSSTGVDGYTF.

The rearrangement uses TRBV7-2 and TRBJ2-3; TRBD2 matches at 12 bases. There are 19 residues in the CDR3. CDR1 is SGHTA and CDR2 is FQGNSA in the germline V gene. With V trimmed by 1 base and J by 5 bases, 13 bases remained unmatched. In nucleotides, the CDR3 is TGTGCCAGCAGCTTAGAGGGACCAGGAGGACTAGCGGGAAGAGATACGCAGTATTTT. It translates to CASSLEGPGGLAGRDTQYF.

The chain recombines TRBV5-1 with TRBJ2-7; 9 bases are shared with TRBD1. CDR1 and CDR2 from the germline V gene are SGHRS and YFSETQ. The junction had 4 bases not matched to a gene; V was cut back by 3 bases and J by 3 bases. The CDR3 consists of 14 residues. In nucleotides, the CDR3 is TGCGCCAGCAGCTGGACAGGGGTCAACTACGAGCAGTACTTC. Protein: CASSWTGVNYEQYF.

CDR3 amino acids: CASSADRRETQYF. CDR3 nucleotide sequence: TGTGCCAGCAGCGCGGACAGGCGCGAGACCCAGTACTTC. The chain links TRBV9 to TRBJ2-5; 7 bases map to TRBD1. This CDR3 contains 13 residues. The V and J ends lost 3 bases and 5 bases, in that order; junction bases with no gene match: 4. Germline V CDR1 and CDR2: SGDLS, YYNGEE.

V usage is TRBV7-3 and J usage is TRBJ2-5; 12 positions match TRBD1. The J segment lost 5 bases and the V segment lost 5 bases, leaving 9 bases of the junction unmatched. The CDR3 sequence is 16 residues long. From germline, CDR1 is SGHTA and CDR2 FQGTGA. DNA of the CDR3: TGTGCCAGCAGCCCTGGGACAGGGGGCTACAGGGAGACCCAGTACTTC. Protein sequence: CASSPGTGGYRETQYF.

This chain joins TRBV5-1 and TRBJ1-3, with D possibly matching TRBD1 (6 bases). The CDR3 spans 17 residues. V was shortened by 0 bases and J by 1 base, with 14 bases between the two germline ends. Looked up from germline, CDR1 is SGHRS and CDR2 is YFSETQ. The CDR3: CASSLGTQGQSGNTIYF. CDR3 DNA: TGCGCCAGCAGCTTGGGGACCCAGGGGCAGTCTGGAAACACCATATATTTT.

V gene TRBV2 combines with J gene TRBJ2-7; D gene ambiguous. The germline gives CDR1 SNHLY, CDR2 FYNNEI. This CDR3 spans 11 amino acids. Between the trimmed V and J ends, which lost 7 bases and 1 base, there was a span of 5 bases. The CDR3 loop is CASTQSYEQYF. As DNA, the CDR3 is TGTGCCAGCACACAATCCTACGAGCAGTACTTC.

This chain connects TRBV2 to TRBJ1-4; TRBD1 aligns across 7 bases. CDR1 SNHLY and CDR2 FYNNEI come from the germline V gene. The ends lost 6 bases at V and 7 bases at J; junction bases unmatched: 8. This CDR3 comprises 14 residues. In DNA, the CDR3 is TGTGCCAGCAGCGCGACAGGGTTCCGTGAAAAACTGTTTTTT. It codes for CASSATGFREKLFF.

This chain joins TRBV4-1 and TRBJ1-5; possible D gene TRBD1, 5 bases. In germline, CDR1 is MGHRA, CDR2 YSYEKL. The germline V and J ends were trimmed by 0 bases and 2 bases, with 23 bases remaining between them. This CDR3 contains 20 residues. The DNA of the CDR3 is TGCGCCAGCAGCCAAGAAGGGCCAGGGTACAAGAGTTACGGCAATCAGCCCCAGCATTTT. Amino acids: CASSQEGPGYKSYGNQPQHF.

This chain joins TRBV5-4 and TRBJ1-2; unclear D gene. The CDR3 is 14 amino acids. The V gene lost 0 bases and the J gene lost 8 bases, with 14 bases spanning the gap. CDR1 and CDR2 from the germline V gene are SGHNT and YYREEE (reference sequence). CDR3 nucleotides: TGTGCCAGCAGCTTGGCCTTTGGGTCGGGGGGCTACACCTTC. Amino acid sequence: CASSLAFGSGGYTF.

The rearrangement uses TRBV9 and TRBJ1-1; 11 nucleotides line up with TRBD1. Trimming at V came to 4 bases and at J to 2 bases, leaving 4 bases not matched to a gene. CDR1 is SGDLS and CDR2 is YYNGEE in the germline V gene. The CDR3 runs to 15 residues. CDR3 in DNA: TGTGCCAGCAGCACAGGGACAGGGGGAAACACTGAAGCTTTCTTT. It encodes CASSTGTGGNTEAFF.

This clone was picked up a small number of times. V and J are TRBV2 and TRBJ2-1; 7 positions agree with TRBD2. This CDR3 has 14 amino acids. J was trimmed by 4 bases and V by 4 bases; bases with no gene match: 4. Germline CDR1 reads SNHLY; CDR2 reads FYNNEI. The CDR3 bases are TGTGCCAGCAGTGTTTCTAGCGGTTACAATGAGCAGTTCTTC. Translating it yields CASSVSSGYNEQFF.

This chain connects TRBV6-1 to TRBJ2-7, with no clear D. From germline, CDR1 is MNHNS and CDR2 SASEGT. The CDR3 covers 14 residues. Trimming cost V 2 bases and J 0 bases, with 8 bases left between them. CDR3 amino acids: CASSELLVSYEQYF. The DNA of the CDR3 is TGTGCCAGCAGTGAACTTCTTGTCTCCTACGAGCAGTACTTC.

This clone has only one observation. The chain is built from TRBV4-1 and TRBJ2-1; D unclear. V dropped 0 bases and J dropped 5 bases, with 17 bases sitting between them. The germline gives CDR1 MGHRA, CDR2 YSYEKL. The CDR3 consists of 17 residues. The CDR3 DNA sequence: TGCGCCAGCAGCCAAGACCAAGGAGCTTCTTGGGACAATGAGCAGTTCTTC. Translating it yields CASSQDQGASWDNEQFF.

This chain's CDR3 is CASKLAGGTTDTQYF. The CDR3 DNA follows: TGTGCCAGCAAACTAGCGGGAGGGACCACAGATACGCAGTATTTT. The V and J genes are TRBV6-5 and TRBJ2-3; 13 bases match TRBD2. The germline V gene has CDR1 MNHEY and CDR2 SVGAGI. V lost 7 bases to trimming and J lost 2 bases; unmatched junction nucleotides: 3. This CDR3 region has 15 residues.

The chain carries TRBV29-1 and TRBJ2-1; tentatively, D is TRBD1 (5 bases). The CDR3 totals 12 residues. Germline CDR1 reads SQVTM; CDR2 reads ANQGSEA. Trimming removed 3 bases at V and 9 bases at J, with 12 bases between. Written as DNA, the CDR3 is TGCAGCGTTGAGGTAGGGGTTATTGAGCAGTTCTTC. Translating it yields CSVEVGVIEQFF.

The V call is TRBV12-3 or TRBV12-4, the J call TRBJ1-2; weak D call: TRBD1 (5 bases). The CDR3 runs 13 residues. Between the trimmed V and J ends, which lost 5 bases and 13 bases, there was a span of 20 bases. The CDR3 loop is CASSGGTYTPGTF. In DNA form, the CDR3 reads TGTGCCAGCAGTGGAGGGACTTACACGCCTGGCACCTTC.